This TCR beta chain was captured in a study of cytomegalovirus exposure and HLA in healthy donors. With regard to this clone: The antigen is undetermined.

Study-level findings and limits: A later analysis appeared to link common viral pathogens to several of the most significant clusters. Apparent HLA restriction characterized most CMV-associated TCR beta chains in a later analysis.

PCR was performed using 60 Vbeta and 13 Jbeta primers. Sequencing was performed with immunoSEQ multiplex PCR; in TCRdb, only in-frame clones are kept and a portion is missing. The sample contains 180,000 or so clones, 70% to 85% of which appear only once. Sequences were obtained from PBMCs. The sequence derives from a boy younger than 10 in good health and CMV-seronegative.

The CDR3 nucleotides are TGTGCCAGCAGCCCAAACCAACAGGGCCCTCGACATAGCAATCAGCCCCAGCATTTT. Protein sequence: CASSPNQQGPRHSNQPQHF. The V call is TRBV7-8, the J call TRBJ1-5; D is perhaps TRBD1 (6 bases). The CDR3 has 19 residues. V lost 5 bases and J 0 bases, leaving 23 bases between the germline ends. CDR1 and CDR2 (germline): SGHVS, FQNEAQ. Full variable domain (outside the CDR3, taken from reference TRBV7-8 and TRBJ1-5): GAGVSQSPRYKVAKRGQDVALRCDPISGHVSLFWYQQALGQGPEFLTYFQNEAQLDKSGLPSDRFFAERPEGSVSTLKIQRTQQEDSAVYLCASSPNQQGPRHSNQPQHFGDGTRLSIL.